The next 20 T cell receptor beta chains were all read from a single sample in a study of beta chain features in type 1 diabetes. Points from the study as a whole: Researchers report that Type 1 diabetes patients had moderately but significantly shorter TCRB CDR3s across all four CD4+ subsets.

All of the isolated RNA was reverse transcribed, so expressed TCRB transcripts were sequenced. Method: immunoSEQ multiplex PCR; TCRdb's copy keeps in-frame clones and lacks some. The sample has 300,000 to 400,000 clones, 9.3% seen once. For these receptors, no antigen is known. The sequenced sample was central memory CD4+ T cells from blood. All receptors come from a young man with type 1 diabetes.

This clone was seen a few times. CDR3 bases: TGTGCCAGCAGCTTCAACAGGGGAATCGGGGAGCTGTTTTTT. Protein: CASSFNRGIGELFF. The chain combines TRBV7-2 with TRBJ2-2, with TRBD1 identical over 7 bases. Trimming took 3 bases from V and 7 from J; bases not matched to a gene: 5. This CDR3 has 14 amino acids. Germline assignment: CDR1 SGHTA and CDR2 FQGNSA.

Here the CDR3 DNA reads TGCGCCAGCAGCCAAGATAGGGGGGCTCAGCCCCAGCATTTT. Translating gives CASSQDRGAQPQHF. The genes are TRBV4-3 and TRBJ1-5; tentative D call: TRBD1 (6 bases). From germline, CDR1 is LGHNA and CDR2 YSLEER. The CDR3 is 14 residues long. V lost 0 bases to trimming and J lost 6 bases, with 9 bases between them.

The CDR3 region has the DNA TGTGCCAGCAGCCAAGAAATGGCAGGGATTAGGGAGCTGTTTTTT. Encoded protein: CASSQEMAGIRELFF. This chain uses TRBV14 with TRBJ2-2; tentatively, D is TRBD1 (5 bases). There are 15 residues in the CDR3. Germline V gene sequence: CDR1 SGHDN, CDR2 FVKESK. V lost 0 bases, J lost 9 bases, and 14 bases lay in between.

Only a few counts were recorded for this clone. This chain joins TRBV7-2 and TRBJ2-3; D gene ambiguous. This CDR3 has 14 residues. Looked up from germline, CDR1 is SGHTA and CDR2 is FQGNSA. V was clipped by 7 bases and J by 0 bases, with 11 bases between them. The CDR3 DNA reads TGTGCCAGCACTCGCCCGGCTAGCACAGATACGCAGTATTTT. Protein sequence: CASTRPASTDTQYF.

This clone was detected only a few times. The chain joins TRBV6-6 to TRBJ2-1; D remains ambiguous. V dropped 10 bases and J dropped 6 bases, with 16 bases sitting between them. The CDR3 consists of 13 residues. The germline CDR1 and CDR2 sequences are MNHNY and SVGAGI (reference sequence). The CDR3 nucleotides read TGTGCCATCGCAGGAGCCCCACCCAATGAGCAGTTCTTC. Translation: CAIAGAPPNEQFF.

This clone was counted a few times. The chain combines TRBV4-3 with TRBJ1-1; D is undetermined. CDR3 length: 15 residues. Germline CDR1 LGHNA, CDR2 YSLEER. Trimming left V 1 base short and J 3 bases short, with 12 bases between. CDR3 sequence reads: CASSQGQGRDTEAFF. The CDR3 coding sequence is TGCGCCAGCAGCCAAGGCCAAGGCCGGGACACTGAAGCTTTCTTT.

In its sample, this clone was seen a few times. The J gene is TRBJ1-2, the V gene TRBV6-6; 10 nucleotides line up with TRBD1. CDR1 is MNHNY, CDR2 SVGAGI, per germline (reference sequence). With V trimmed by 7 bases and J by 4 bases, 9 bases remained unmatched. The CDR3 is 15 amino acids. The CDR3 here is CASMGAGTGVYGYTF. CDR3 in DNA: TGTGCCAGCATGGGTGCCGGGACAGGGGTCTATGGCTACACCTTC.

This clone has a handful of counts. This chain uses TRBV7-2 with TRBJ2-7; 7 bases agree with TRBD1. Germline V gene data show CDR1 as SGHTA and CDR2 as FQGNSA. Germline trimming cut 5 bases from V and 6 bases from J; bases unmatched to any gene: 7. The CDR3 extends over 13 amino acids. This CDR3 reads CASSPSSGGEQYF. The CDR3 nucleotides read TGTGCCAGCAGCCCCAGCTCAGGGGGCGAGCAGTACTTC.

The rearrangement links TRBV7-9 to TRBJ2-3, with D perhaps being TRBD1 or TRBD2 (5 bases each). The germline V gene has CDR1 SEHNR and CDR2 FQNEAQ (reference sequence). This CDR3 has 14 amino acids. The V gene lost 0 bases and the J gene lost 4 bases, with 8 bases spanning the gap. CDR3 nucleotide sequence: TGTGCCAGCAGCTTAGCGGGGGTCGCAGATACGCAGTATTTT. This sequence encodes CASSLAGVADTQYF.

This clone was found a few times. A single base separates this from a much larger clone, so it may be a read error. The chain couples TRBV11-2 to TRBJ1-5, with D unresolved. Germline-derived CDR1 and CDR2 are SGHAT and FQNNGV. Trimming left V 2 bases short and J 7 bases short, with 6 bases between. CDR3 length: 12 amino acids. The CDR3 reads CASSLMGQPQHF. For the CDR3, the DNA is TGTGCCAGCAGCTTAATGGGGCAGCCCCAGCATTTT.

This clone was observed a few times. The chain carries TRBV19 and TRBJ2-6; D is undetermined. This CDR3 is built from 17 residues. V was clipped by 6 bases and J by 0 bases, with 15 bases between them. From germline, CDR1 is LNHDA and CDR2 SQIVND (reference sequence). CDR3 DNA: TGTGCCAGTAGCCCACGTTGGATTAACTCTGGGGCCAACGTCCTGACTTTC. Translation: CASSPRWINSGANVLTF. The variable domain in full, with the rest retrieved from reference TRBV19 and TRBJ2-6, is DGGITQSPKYLFRKEGQNVTLSCEQNLNHDAMYWYRQDPGQGLRLIYYSQIVNDFQKGDIAEGYSVSREKKESFPLTVTSAQKNPTAFYLCASSPRWINSGANVLTFGAGSRLTVL.

This sequence joins TRBV30 and TRBJ1-1; no firm D call. V lost 1 base and J lost 5, with 8 bases in between. This CDR3 contains 12 residues. The germline gives CDR1 GTSNPN, CDR2 SVGIG (reference sequence). This chain's CDR3 is CAWSEQLTEAFF. The CDR3 nucleotides are TGTGCCTGGAGTGAACAATTGACTGAAGCTTTCTTT.

The chain has TRBV6-1 and TRBJ2-2; maybe TRBD1 (6 bases). Germline CDR1 is MNHNS and CDR2 is SASEGT. V lost 1 base to trimming and J lost 8 bases, with 11 bases between them. CDR3 length equals 14 residues. CDR3 region: CASSEGTVPGELFF. CDR3 coding DNA: TGTGCCAGCAGTGAAGGGACAGTACCGGGGGAGCTGTTTTTT.

The CDR3 DNA is TGTGCCAGCAGCTTAGCGCTAGCAGGCGGAAGCAATCAGCCCCAGCATTTT. This encodes CASSLALAGGSNQPQHF. The chain carries TRBV7-9 and TRBJ1-5, with unresolved D. The V end was cut by 0 bases, the J end by 1 base, with 13 bases between. Germline-derived CDR1 and CDR2 are SEHNR and FQNEAQ (reference sequence). CDR3 length: 17 amino acids.

A few counts support this clone. The V and J genes are TRBV15 and TRBJ1-1; D is unresolved. The V gene lost 1 base and the J gene lost 5 bases, with 8 bases spanning the gap. Germline values: CDR1 LNHNV, CDR2 YYDKDF (reference sequence). The CDR3 contains 13 residues. DNA for the CDR3: TGTGCCACCAGCAGAGTTCAATATACTGAAGCTTTCTTT. This encodes CATSRVQYTEAFF.

The chain links TRBV7-8 to TRBJ2-2; D tentatively fits TRBD1 or TRBD2 (6 bases each). The germline V gene has CDR1 SGHVS and CDR2 FQNEAQ. Trimming left V 0 bases short and J 2 bases short, with 7 bases between. The CDR3 is 15 amino acids. As DNA, the CDR3 is TGTGCCAGCAGCTTAGCGGGGGGCAACACCGGGGAGCTGTTTTTT. Protein sequence: CASSLAGGNTGELFF.

This clone was counted between two and nine times. The chain is built from TRBV7-9 and TRBJ1-1; 10 bases match TRBD1. The CDR3 runs 16 residues. CDR1 is SEHNR, CDR2 FQNEAQ, per germline (reference sequence). With 5 bases clipped from V and 4 bases from J, the junction kept 10 bases outside the gene matches. The CDR3: CASSPLTGGYRTEAFF. The CDR3 nucleotides read TGTGCCAGCAGCCCCCTGACAGGGGGCTATCGCACTGAAGCTTTCTTT.

This CDR3 is CASSLSISPLHF. For the CDR3, the DNA is TGTGCCAGCAGTTTGTCAATTTCACCCCTCCACTTT. This rearrangement joins TRBV28 to TRBJ1-6; D unclear. Germline V lookup: CDR1 MDHEN, CDR2 SYDVKM. V dropped 3 bases and J dropped 9 bases, with 6 bases sitting between them. This CDR3 region has 12 residues.

The genes are TRBV29-1 and TRBJ2-7, with D perhaps being TRBD1 or TRBD2 (6 bases each). The CDR3 extends over 13 amino acids. CDR1 is SQVTM and CDR2 is ANQGSEA in the germline V gene. With 4 bases removed from V and 5 bases from J, the gap between germline ends came to 15 bases. The CDR3 coding sequence is TGCAGCGTTGCCAAAGAAAGGGGGGACGAGCAGTACTTC. Its protein product is CSVAKERGDEQYF.

CDR3 region: CAWSTGSHNQPQHF. The CDR3 DNA is TGTGCCTGGAGTACCGGGTCCCACAATCAGCCCCAGCATTTT. This chain uses TRBV30 with TRBJ1-5; D call uncertain. The CDR3 runs 14 residues. Germline values: CDR1 GTSNPN, CDR2 SVGIG (reference sequence). Between the trimmed V and J ends, which lost 2 bases and 3 bases, there was a span of 11 bases.